These 23 T cell receptor beta chains came from one sample sequenced in a study of vaccination and CD4 T cells after COVID-19. Sequencing of cultured CD4+ T cell DNA used the Oncomine TCR Beta short-read assay. TCRdb independently ran MiXCR on the PCR reads; one entry per CDR3 protein. The sample lists about 20,000 distinct CDR3 sequences, 60% occurring once. These receptors have no identified antigens. Treatment specified: 10-day PBMC culture with coronavirus spike peptide pools or control peptides (ViraFEST assay). The sequences come from CD4+ T cells from blood, cultured in vitro, collected after SARS-CoV-2 vaccination. These receptors were taken from a human donor who had recovered from COVID-19.

This clonotype was observed a few times. The chain recombines TRBV20-1 with TRBJ1-4; tentative D call: TRBD1 (6 bases). The CDR3 sequence is 13 residues long. The germline V gene has CDR1 DFQATT and CDR2 SNEGSKA (reference sequence). V lost 1 base to trimming and J lost 8 bases, with 11 bases between them. The CDR3 nucleotides are TGCAGTGCTAGAGTACAGGGACGCGAAAAACTGTTTTTT. It specifies CSARVQGREKLFF.

This clonotype occurred a few times. This chain joins TRBV7-9 and TRBJ2-5; 9 nucleotides match TRBD1. With V trimmed by 6 bases and J by 5 bases, 22 bases remained unmatched. The germline gives CDR1 SEHNR, CDR2 FQNEAQ (reference sequence). There are 19 residues in the CDR3. The CDR3: CASSRSALDLGTGRETQYF. In DNA, the CDR3 is TGTGCCAGCAGTCGATCAGCCCTCGATCTCGGGACAGGGCGGGAGACCCAGTACTTC. The complete variable domain, with remaining parts taken from reference TRBV7-9 and TRBJ2-5, reads DTGVSQNPRHKITKRGQNVTFRCDPISEHNRLYWYRQTLGQGPEFLTYFQNEAQLEKSRLLSDRFSAERPKGSFSTLEIQRTEQGDSAMYLCASSRSALDLGTGRETQYFGPGTRLLVL.

The V gene is TRBV29-1, the J gene TRBJ1-2; D remains ambiguous. Germline V gene lookup returns CDR1 SQVTM and CDR2 ANQGSEA. V was trimmed by 4 bases and J by 0 bases, leaving 6 bases between them. This CDR3 has 12 amino acids. The CDR3 region has the DNA TGCAGCGTTGGAGGGACTAACTATGGCTACACCTTC. Amino acid sequence: CSVGGTNYGYTF.

V is TRBV6-2 or TRBV6-3 and J is TRBJ1-6; a possible D gene is TRBD1 (6 bases). The V end lost 8 bases, the J end lost 0 bases, and 11 bases lay between the germline ends. The CDR3 length is 15 residues. From germline, CDR1 is MNHEY and CDR2 SVGEGT. CDR3 in amino acids: CASASDSSYNSPLHF. The CDR3 DNA reads as TGTGCCAGCGCGTCGGACAGCTCCTATAATTCACCCCTCCACTTT.

This chain joins TRBV7-6 and TRBJ1-5, with D possibly TRBD1 on 6 matching bases. Germline V gene sequence: CDR1 SGHVS, CDR2 FNYEAQ. This CDR3 region has 13 residues. Trimming pared 5 bases from V and 5 bases from J, leaving 10 bases between. The CDR3 sequence: CASSSYRDQPQHF. For the CDR3, the DNA is TGTGCCAGCAGCAGCTACAGGGATCAGCCCCAGCATTTT. Supplemented by reference TRBV7-6 and TRBJ1-5, the full variable domain reads GAGVSQSPRYKVTKRGQDVALRCDPISGHVSLYWYRQALGQGPEFLTYFNYEAQQDKSGLPNDRFSAERPEGSISTLTIQRTEQRDSAMYRCASSSYRDQPQHFGDGTRLSIL.

V gene TRBV5-1 combines with J gene TRBJ2-4, with 10 bases that match TRBD1. Per the germline V gene, CDR1 is SGHRS and CDR2 is YFSETQ. V lost 4 bases, J lost 7 bases, and 11 bases stayed unmatched. CDR3 length: 16 amino acids. CDR3 coding DNA: TGCGCCAGCAGCCTGGGAACCGTGGGACAGGGGAACATTCAGTACTTC. Its translation: CASSLGTVGQGNIQYF.

V and J are TRBV5-4 and TRBJ2-7; no clear D. The germline V and J ends were trimmed by 0 bases and 5 bases, with 6 bases remaining between them. CDR1 SGHNT and CDR2 YYREEE come from the germline V gene (reference sequence). The CDR3 totals 12 residues. The CDR3 loop is CASSLALDEQYF. CDR3 in DNA: TGTGCCAGCAGCTTGGCTTTAGACGAGCAGTACTTC.

This clonotype was seen only a few times. The chain joins TRBV19 to TRBJ1-2, with 9 positions matching TRBD1. V gave up 3 bases and J gave up 4 bases; unmatched junction bases: 0. CDR1 is LNHDA and CDR2 is SQIVND in the germline V gene (reference sequence). CDR3 length: 13 residues. This CDR3 reads CASSMDRGYGYTF. CDR3 nucleotide sequence: TGTGCCAGTAGTATGGACAGGGGCTATGGCTACACCTTC.

The V and J genes are TRBV6-2 or TRBV6-3 and TRBJ1-2, with TRBD1 matching over 10 bases. The CDR3 is 11 residues long. J lost 11 bases, V lost 7 bases, and 4 bases had no gene match. Germline V gene lookup returns CDR1 MNHEY and CDR2 SVGEGT. CDR3 protein: CASKGQGRYTF. DNA for the CDR3: TGTGCCAGCAAGGGACAGGGGAGGTACACCTTC.

V usage is TRBV30 and J usage is TRBJ1-5, with D possibly being TRBD1 (6 bases). CDR1 and CDR2 (germline): GTSNPN, SVGIG (reference sequence). The V end was cut by 1 base, the J end by 7 bases, with 17 bases between. CDR3 length equals 15 residues. The CDR3 DNA is TGTGCCTGGAGTGCTGAGGGACATCCGGACCAGCCCCAGCATTTT. As protein: CAWSAEGHPDQPQHF.

This clonotype was observed a few times. The chain combines TRBV6-2 or TRBV6-3 with TRBJ2-7; D possibly corresponds to TRBD2 (5 bases). V lost 5 bases to trimming and J lost 5 bases, with 19 bases between them. Germline lookup yields CDR1 MNHEY and CDR2 SVGEGT. The CDR3 runs 15 residues. The CDR3 loop is CASSDPPGSHHEQYF. Written as DNA, the CDR3 is TGTGCCAGCAGTGACCCGCCGGGATCCCACCACGAGCAGTACTTC.

This sequence joins TRBV28 and TRBJ1-1; D gene ambiguous. CDR1 MDHEN and CDR2 SYDVKM come from the germline V gene. Between the trimmed V and J ends, which lost 2 bases and 8 bases, there was a span of 6 bases. The CDR3 extends over 11 amino acids. This chain's CDR3 is CASSLGGEAFF. The CDR3 nucleotides are TGTGCCAGCAGTTTAGGAGGGGAAGCTTTCTTT.

The rearrangement uses TRBV7-8 and TRBJ2-3; 9 bases are a match to TRBD2. The CDR3 extends over 16 amino acids. Germline-derived CDR1 and CDR2 are SGHVS and FQNEAQ. V shed 4 bases, J shed 3 bases, and the junction held 8 bases outside the gene matches. The chain's CDR3 is CASSSSGGGATDTQYF. CDR3 bases: TGTGCCAGCAGCTCCTCAGGCGGGGGGGCTACAGATACGCAGTATTTT.

This sequence joins TRBV20-1 and TRBJ1-5; the D is unclear. The CDR3 runs 19 residues. Germline loops: CDR1 DFQATT, CDR2 SNEGSKA (reference sequence). The V gene lost 3 bases and the J gene lost 2 bases, with 26 bases spanning the gap. The CDR3, as DNA: TGCAGTGCTAGGGCCGCAGCGGATTTTGGGAAAGGCGGCAATCAGCCCCAGCATTTT. It codes for CSARAAADFGKGGNQPQHF.

The chain has TRBV20-1 and TRBJ1-2; 9 bases align to TRBD1. With V trimmed by 1 base and J by 2 bases, 8 bases remained unmatched. This CDR3 contains 16 residues. Germline V gene sequence: CDR1 DFQATT, CDR2 SNEGSKA (reference sequence). CDR3 amino acids: CSARALQTGGNYGYTF. The CDR3 DNA follows: TGCAGTGCTAGAGCCCTGCAGACAGGGGGGAACTATGGCTACACCTTC.

Turning to this clonotype: One end of the junction fails to match germline, which may point to a read error. V usage is TRBV2 and J usage is TRBJ1-6; TRBD1 matches 8 bases. Germline CDR1 SNHLY, CDR2 FYNNEI. The CDR3 runs 17 residues. The CDR3 DNA reads TGTGCCAGCAGCGAAGACGACAGGGGCGGATATAATTCACCCCTCCACTTT. This translates into CASSEDDRGGYNSPLHF.

The chain joins TRBV19 to TRBJ1-5, with unresolved D. CDR3 length equals 13 residues. Germline CDR1 LNHDA, CDR2 SQIVND (reference sequence). Trimming stripped 11 bases from V and 1 base from J, with 12 bases between. CDR3 nucleotides: TGTGCCTCCAAGGACCCAAGCAATCAGCCCCAGCATTTT. Translation gives CASKDPSNQPQHF.

The gene calls are TRBV7-2 and TRBJ1-5; TRBD1 is a possible D gene (6 bases). The CDR3 spans 12 residues. V was shortened by 4 bases and J by 9 bases, with 10 bases between the two germline ends. The germline V gene encodes CDR1 SGHTA and CDR2 FQGNSA. The CDR3 protein is CASSSQGWPQHF. In DNA form, the CDR3 reads TGTGCCAGCAGCTCACAGGGTTGGCCCCAGCATTTT.

This chain connects TRBV19 to TRBJ2-1; no firm D call. Germline-derived CDR1 and CDR2 are LNHDA and SQIVND (reference sequence). Trimming pared 3 bases from V and 8 bases from J, leaving 8 bases between. The CDR3 is 12 residues long. The DNA for the CDR3 is TGTGCCAGTAGTATCCAGTATCATGAGCAGTTCTTC. Translated: CASSIQYHEQFF.

This chain links TRBV11-2 with TRBJ2-2; 8 positions match TRBD1. Trimming took 5 bases from V and 6 from J; bases not matched to a gene: 8. The germline V gene encodes CDR1 SGHAT and CDR2 FQNNGV. This CDR3 region has 15 residues. Here the CDR3 reads CASSMDRANPGELFF. CDR3 nucleotide sequence: TGTGCCAGCAGCATGGACAGGGCTAATCCCGGGGAGCTGTTTTTT.

The chain carries TRBV6-1 and TRBJ1-5; D is unresolved. CDR3 length: 14 residues. V was clipped by 2 bases and J by 2 bases, with 7 bases between them. Germline-derived CDR1 and CDR2 are MNHNS and SASEGT. In DNA form, the CDR3 reads TGTGCCAGCAGTGAATCGGTAGGCAATCAGCCCCAGCATTTT. Translating gives CASSESVGNQPQHF.

This clonotype has just a few counts. This chain uses TRBV6-1 with TRBJ1-2, with D perhaps matching TRBD1 (5 bases). Trimming shortened V by 1 base and J by 2 bases, and 11 bases separated the two germline ends. This CDR3 has 15 residues. CDR1 is MNHNS and CDR2 is SASEGT in the germline V gene. The CDR3 spells CASSEVTGANYGYTF. The CDR3, as DNA: TGTGCCAGCAGTGAAGTAACAGGAGCAAACTATGGCTACACCTTC.

The chain combines TRBV7-3 with TRBJ2-3, with TRBD2 identical over 9 bases. This CDR3 region has 14 residues. The junction had 4 bases not matched to a gene; V was cut back by 5 bases and J by 4 bases. Germline assignment: CDR1 SGHTA and CDR2 FQGTGA. In DNA form, the CDR3 reads TGTGCCAGCAGCGGTAGCGGGAGTCCAGATACGCAGTATTTT. Translating it yields CASSGSGSPDTQYF.